The clone carrying this T cell receptor (beta chain) appeared a few times. Its antigen is still unknown. These data are taken from a study of T-cell memory formation after mild COVID-19. Turning to the study itself: Largely, TCR clusters stayed within a single donor.

UMIs and sample barcodes were carried by the TCR alpha and TCR beta cDNA libraries that 5'RACE produced using constant-segment primers. MiXCR, run by TCRdb on the 5' RACE reads, gives a single entry per CDR3 protein. The sample contains under 400,000 distinct CDR3 sequences, approximately 29% of which appear only once. Study-wide results and limits: CD4/CD8 balance held among clones contracting day 15 to 85, and later expanders leaned CD4+. Memory sampled before infection contained some responding clones, suggesting cross-reactive memory joined.

V lost 5 bases, J lost 1 base, and 2 bases stayed unmatched. The CDR3 length is 14 residues. Germline values: CDR1 MNHNY, CDR2 SVGAGI (reference sequence). The sequenced material came from PBMCs or a T cell subset sorted from them (not recorded which). The chain has TRBV6-6 and TRBJ2-1, with TRBD1 identical over 7 bases. The sequence came from an adult woman who had mild COVID-19 (a few samples of this study predate the infection). Cell type and time point are not known. The CDR3: CASSGQASYNEQFF. In DNA, the CDR3 is TGTGCCAGCAGTGGACAGGCGTCCTACAATGAGCAGTTCTTC.